The following is a TCR beta chain sequence with its context. This clonotype was seen a few times. The target of this receptor is not known. Per-nucleotide qualities are absent, and no much larger clonotype sits a single base away. The data stem from a study of human T cells and chemical hapten exposure (dated by TCRdb to about 2021). For the wider study: Libraries were pooled for sequencing, and variation in per-sample TCR yields was attributed mainly to small differences in library volumes within the pool. Peripheral blood TCR repertoire changes were tracked in vivo in alopecia patients during primary and secondary sensitization to the hapten diphenylcyclopropenone (DPC). Each blood RNA sample was used to sequence both TCR alpha and TCR beta chains. What the work shows at the level of the full study, not this receptor alone: DPC sensitization did not change how many TCRs were above 1 in 1000 frequency, and no evidence was found of alterations in global repertoire structure. Repeated subsampling changed both the strength of the expansion versus patch-test correlation and the threshold at which the correlation became significant.

Library construction relied on 5' RACE. For sequencing, an Illumina MiSeq was employed. During library preparation, unique molecular identifiers were attached to individual cDNA molecules so that TCRs could be counted quantitatively and reproducibly. The authors processed their data as follows. A median of approximately 100,000 TCRs per sample was observed, with a range of about 20,000 to 750,000. V, J and CDR3 annotation of the TCR reads was carried out using the Decombinator software suite. Every sample was subsampled to the same number of TCRs (28,000) for the PS versus PT1 abundance plots. Expanded TCRs were defined as absent before sensitization and observed at least eight times at the 2-week time point. The public reads were run again by TCRdb, first through fastp at Q25 and then through MiXCR, and only productive beta chains were kept. Each CDR3 protein appears once, grouped with its most common genes and DNA. What appears here as the V and J calls and clone size reflects TCRdb's work, not the paper's. The sample profile shows fewer than 150,000 distinct CDR3 sequences; roughly a fifth of them were found once. Of the sample, approximately 3% is held by the ten largest clones.

Total RNA was extracted from unfractionated whole blood collected in Tempus Blood RNA tubes. Roughly 5 healthy volunteers served as TCR sequencing controls and were bled at day 0, 2 weeks and 6 weeks. The TCR comes from a human donor in good health.

The nucleotides read TGCAGTGCTAGCAAAACCATCAGGGGTAATCAGCCCCAGCATTTT. This sequence encodes CSASKTIRGNQPQHF. In this chain, TRBV20-1 is recombined with TRBJ1-5, with a tentative D gene TRBD1 over 6 matching bases. V loses 3 bases of germline sequence and J loses 4 bases, and the interval between the two ends is 16 bases. As encoded in the germline V gene (reference sequence), CDR1 is DFQATT while CDR2 is SNEGSKA. Its CDR3 holds 15 amino acids, cysteine through phenylalanine. The CDR3 DNA has 45 bases and is translated from base 1.